These 24 T cell receptor beta chains came from one sample sequenced in a study. TCRdb reprocessed the RT-PCR reads via MiXCR and lists one record per CDR3 protein. The data contain about 680,000 distinct CDR3 sequences, 14% of them singletons. Sequencing was performed on memory CD4+ T cells from blood. Every receptor here comes from a female donor in good health, serving as a healthy control.

This clonotype came up a few times. The chain combines TRBV20-1 with TRBJ2-1, with TRBD2 identical over 13 bases. The ends lost 6 bases at V and 3 bases at J; junction bases unmatched: 11. CDR1 is DFQATT, CDR2 SNEGSKA, per germline (reference sequence). This CDR3 has 17 residues. The CDR3 reads CSAEGLAGRVNYNEQFF. The CDR3 coding sequence is TGCAGTGCAGAGGGACTAGCGGGACGGGTTAACTACAATGAGCAGTTCTTC.

The chain has TRBV11-3 and TRBJ2-1; perhaps TRBD1 as D (5 bases). The germline V gene has CDR1 SGHNT and CDR2 YENEEA. The ends were cut back, 0 bases at V and 10 bases at J, with 13 bases in the middle. CDR3 length: 14 amino acids. The CDR3 nucleotides read TGTGCCAGCAGCTTAGAAGGGGCAGTGACCGAGCAGTTCTTC. Translated: CASSLEGAVTEQFF.

The chain has TRBV18 and TRBJ2-5; possibly TRBD1 for D (6 bases). CDR3 length: 13 residues. CDR1 is KGHSH and CDR2 is LQKENI in the germline V gene. The V end lost 5 bases, the J end lost 3 bases, and 10 bases lay between the germline ends. This CDR3 is CASSSRQEETQYF. CDR3 DNA sequence: TGTGCCAGCTCATCCAGACAGGAAGAGACCCAGTACTTC. Using reference TRBV18 and TRBJ2-5 for the parts outside the CDR3, the full variable domain is NAGVMQNPRHLVRRRGQEARLRCSPMKGHSHVYWYRQLPEEGLKFMVYLQKENIIDESGMPKERFSAEFPKEGPSILRIQQVVRGDSAAYFCASSSRQEETQYFGPGTRLLVL.

The rearrangement joins TRBV7-3 to TRBJ2-7; a possible D gene is TRBD1 (6 bases). With 4 bases removed from V and 5 bases from J, the gap between germline ends came to 12 bases. Germline V gene sequence: CDR1 SGHTA, CDR2 FQGTGA. The CDR3 length is 13 residues. CDR3 region: CASSSQQGNEQYF. The DNA for the CDR3 is TGTGCCAGCAGCTCCCAGCAGGGGAACGAGCAGTACTTC.

This clonotype has just a few counts. The V and J genes are TRBV7-9 and TRBJ2-5; D ambiguous. The CDR3 extends over 12 amino acids. Trimming cost V 5 bases and J 7 bases, with 11 bases left between them. Germline CDR1 is SEHNR and CDR2 is FQNEAQ (reference sequence). CDR3 loop: CASSPESGTQYF. The CDR3 bases are TGTGCCAGCAGCCCAGAATCAGGGACCCAGTACTTC.

This chain connects TRBV7-2 to TRBJ2-1; D possibly uses TRBD1 or TRBD2 (5 bases each). The V gene lost 5 bases and the J gene lost 9 bases, with 11 bases spanning the gap. The CDR3 consists of 12 residues. Germline V gene sequence: CDR1 SGHTA, CDR2 FQGNSA. Here the CDR3 reads CASSPPRGEQFF. The DNA of the CDR3 is TGTGCCAGCAGCCCCCCGAGGGGTGAGCAGTTCTTC.

The gene calls are TRBV5-1 and TRBJ2-7; 7 nucleotides match TRBD1. V gave up 4 bases and J gave up 0 bases; unmatched junction bases: 10. The germline V gene has CDR1 SGHRS and CDR2 YFSETQ. This CDR3 contains 16 residues. This chain's CDR3 is CASSPGQVRSSYEQYF. For the CDR3, the DNA is TGCGCCAGCAGCCCCGGACAGGTTAGAAGCTCCTACGAGCAGTACTTC.

This chain connects TRBV3-1 to TRBJ2-3, with D unresolved. The CDR3 loop spans 14 amino acids. With 1 base removed from V and 6 bases from J, the gap between germline ends came to 11 bases. The germline V gene has CDR1 LGHDT and CDR2 YNNKEL (reference sequence). CDR3 region: CASSQGPGQDTQYF. CDR3 bases: TGTGCCAGCAGCCAAGGACCCGGCCAGGATACGCAGTATTTT.

The sample holds a few counts of this clonotype. The chain joins TRBV5-1 to TRBJ1-4; 8 bases line up with TRBD1. The CDR3 has 17 amino acids. Germline CDR1 is SGHRS and CDR2 is YFSETQ. V lost 0 bases, J lost 7 bases, and 11 bases stayed unmatched. The CDR3 reads CASSLAGFGTGGEKLFF. The CDR3 bases are TGCGCCAGCAGCTTGGCCGGTTTCGGGACAGGAGGTGAAAAACTGTTTTTT.

This chain joins TRBV5-1 and TRBJ1-1; D gene ambiguous. CDR3 length: 14 amino acids. In germline, CDR1 is SGHRS, CDR2 YFSETQ. V lost 4 bases to trimming and J lost 1 base, with 11 bases between them. The CDR3 spells CASSPRTENTEAFF. The CDR3 DNA reads as TGCGCCAGCAGCCCGCGGACCGAGAACACTGAAGCTTTCTTT.

This clonotype was seen only a few times. The rearrangement joins TRBV7-2 to TRBJ2-1, with TRBD1 as a possible D gene (5 bases). CDR3 size: 15 residues. Trimming removed 5 bases at V and 6 bases at J, with 17 bases between. Germline-derived CDR1 and CDR2 are SGHTA and FQGNSA. DNA for the CDR3: TGTGCCAGCAGCCGATACCATGACAGCCCCAATGAGCAGTTCTTC. Its translation: CASSRYHDSPNEQFF.

This clonotype was counted at least ten times. V usage is TRBV6-1 and J usage is TRBJ1-5; D unresolved. Per germline, CDR1 MNHNS and CDR2 SASEGT. The CDR3 has 12 amino acids. V was trimmed by 10 bases and J by 0 bases, leaving 7 bases between them. The CDR3 reads CATRYSNQPQHF. The CDR3 coding sequence is TGTGCCACCCGTTATAGCAATCAGCCCCAGCATTTT.

The sample holds a few counts of this clonotype. V is TRBV20-1 and J is TRBJ2-1, with D possibly TRBD2 on 6 matching bases. Germline V CDR1 and CDR2: DFQATT, SNEGSKA (reference sequence). V gave up 0 bases and J gave up 14 bases, with 29 bases separating them. The CDR3 covers 17 residues. DNA of the CDR3: TGCAGTGCTAGAGAGGGGCCTGCAGGTGACTACAGCGGGCCCAAGTTCTTC. Translation gives CSAREGPAGDYSGPKFF.

This clonotype came up a few times. The chain combines TRBV5-8 with TRBJ1-5, with TRBD1 as a possible D gene (5 bases). The germline V gene encodes CDR1 SGHTS and CDR2 YDEGEE. Trimming stripped 0 bases from V and 1 base from J, with 23 bases between. The CDR3 length is 20 residues. Here the CDR3 DNA reads TGTGCCAGCAGCTTGGAAGGGCGGCAGGGAAATATAAGGAGCAATCAGCCCCAGCATTTT. Translating gives CASSLEGRQGNIRSNQPQHF. Full variable domain (outside the CDR3, taken from reference TRBV5-8 and TRBJ1-5): EAGVTQSPTHLIKTRGQQATLRCSPISGHTSVYWYQQALGLGLQFLLWYDEGEERNRGNFPPRFSGRQFPNYSSELNVNALELEDSALYLCASSLEGRQGNIRSNQPQHFGDGTRLSIL.

This clonotype was detected ten times or more. The rearrangement links TRBV28 to TRBJ2-7, with no clear D. Per germline, CDR1 MDHEN and CDR2 SYDVKM. The CDR3 is made up of 11 amino acids. With 6 bases removed from V and 7 bases from J, the gap between germline ends came to 10 bases. This chain's CDR3 is CASRDLEEQYF. The CDR3, as DNA: TGTGCCAGCAGGGACCTGGAGGAGCAGTACTTC.

This clonotype was seen only a few times. The chain combines TRBV18 with TRBJ2-1, with 10 bases identical to TRBD2. Germline trimming cut 0 bases from V and 3 bases from J; bases unmatched to any gene: 5. CDR3 size: 17 residues. Germline V CDR1 and CDR2: KGHSH, LQKENI. CDR3 DNA sequence: TGTGCCAGCTCACCACCGGCAGCGGGAGGGATCTACAATGAGCAGTTCTTC. Translation gives CASSPPAAGGIYNEQFF.

This sequence joins TRBV7-2 and TRBJ1-3, with D uncertain. Germline V gives CDR1 SGHTA, CDR2 FQGNSA. Trimming pared 4 bases from V and 0 bases from J, leaving 13 bases between. This CDR3 has 16 amino acids. This chain's CDR3 is CASSWSISYSGNTIYF. The DNA for the CDR3 is TGTGCCAGCAGCTGGTCCATCTCCTACTCTGGAAACACCATATATTTT.

The gene calls are TRBV15 and TRBJ1-5, with 7 nucleotides matching TRBD1. CDR1 is LNHNV, CDR2 YYDKDF, per germline (reference sequence). Germline trimming cut 5 bases from V and 7 bases from J; bases unmatched to any gene: 5. This CDR3 is built from 13 residues. CDR3 amino acids: CATSGSGGQPQHF. The CDR3 coding sequence is TGTGCCACCAGCGGATCAGGGGGACAGCCCCAGCATTTT. Combining the CDR3 with reference TRBV15 and TRBJ1-5 gives the whole variable domain DAMVIQNPRYQVTQFGKPVTLSCSQTLNHNVMYWYQQKSSQAPKLLFHYYDKDFNNEADTPDNFQSRRPNTSFCFLDIRSPGLGDTAMYLCATSGSGGQPQHFGDGTRLSIL.

This chain joins TRBV28 and TRBJ2-7, with D perhaps matching TRBD1 or TRBD2 (6 bases each). CDR1 and CDR2 (germline): MDHEN, SYDVKM. The V gene lost 3 bases and the J gene lost 0 bases, with 9 bases spanning the gap. This CDR3 spans 14 amino acids. The CDR3 DNA follows: TGTGCCAGCAGTTTCGCGGGACACTCCTACGAGCAGTACTTC. Protein: CASSFAGHSYEQYF.

The chain has TRBV10-3 and TRBJ1-2, with D hard to call. In germline, CDR1 is ENHRY, CDR2 SYGVKD. Deletions cut 5 bases from V and 6 bases from J, with 10 bases between. The CDR3 covers 12 residues. Here the CDR3 reads CAISKVEDGYTF. CDR3 nucleotide sequence: TGTGCCATCAGTAAGGTCGAGGATGGCTACACCTTC.

The rearrangement joins TRBV4-2 to TRBJ1-2; D is undetermined. The V and J ends lost 0 bases and 3 bases respectively, with 11 bases between them. The V gene's germline CDR1 is LGHNA and CDR2 YNFKEQ. The CDR3 has 15 residues. The CDR3 reads CASSQEADWDYGYTF. The DNA of the CDR3 is TGTGCCAGCAGCCAAGAGGCAGATTGGGACTATGGCTACACCTTC.

This clonotype was seen more than once but under ten times. V usage is TRBV9 and J usage is TRBJ2-2; possible D gene TRBD1, 6 bases. Trimming removed 4 bases at V and 5 bases at J, with 15 bases between. CDR1 is SGDLS, CDR2 YYNGEE, per germline. This CDR3 is built from 15 residues. CDR3 DNA sequence: TGTGCCAGCAGCCTGAGGACAGAGGGGACCGGGGAGCTGTTTTTT. It specifies CASSLRTEGTGELFF.

This clonotype was counted ten times or more. This chain joins TRBV4-3 and TRBJ1-5, with D possibly being TRBD1 (6 bases). Germline V gene sequence: CDR1 LGHNA, CDR2 YSLEER. Trimming shortened V by 1 base and J by 7 bases, and 17 bases separated the two germline ends. The CDR3 is 16 amino acids. Here the CDR3 DNA reads TGCGCCAGCAGCCAAGGGGTGGGCAGGGGAGGCCAGCCCCAGCATTTT. Protein sequence: CASSQGVGRGGQPQHF.

This clonotype was recorded a few times. The chain has TRBV3-1 and TRBJ2-5; tentatively, D is TRBD1 (6 bases). This CDR3 has 14 amino acids. Trimming took off 3 bases at V and 0 bases at J, with 8 bases between the two ends. Germline V CDR1 and CDR2: LGHDT, YNNKEL (reference sequence). Here the CDR3 DNA reads TGTGCCAGCAGCCAGCAGGGGAACCAAGAGACCCAGTACTTC. Encoded protein: CASSQQGNQETQYF.